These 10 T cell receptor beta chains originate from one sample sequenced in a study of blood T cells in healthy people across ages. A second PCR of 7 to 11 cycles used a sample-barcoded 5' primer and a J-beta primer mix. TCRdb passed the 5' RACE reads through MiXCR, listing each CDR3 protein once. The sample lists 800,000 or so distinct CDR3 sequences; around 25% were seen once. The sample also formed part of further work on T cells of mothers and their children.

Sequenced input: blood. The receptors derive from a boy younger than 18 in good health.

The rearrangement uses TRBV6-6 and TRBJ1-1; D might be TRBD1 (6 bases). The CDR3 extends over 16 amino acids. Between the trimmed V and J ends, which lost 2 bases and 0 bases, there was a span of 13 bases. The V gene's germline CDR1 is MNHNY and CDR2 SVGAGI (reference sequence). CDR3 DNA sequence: TGTGCCAGCAGTTACCACAGGGTAGGGGTGAACACTGAAGCTTTCTTT. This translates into CASSYHRVGVNTEAFF.

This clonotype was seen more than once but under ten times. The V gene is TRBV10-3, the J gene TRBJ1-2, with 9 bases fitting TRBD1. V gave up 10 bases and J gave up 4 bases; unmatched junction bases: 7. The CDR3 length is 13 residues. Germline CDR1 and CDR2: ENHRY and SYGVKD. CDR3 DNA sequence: TGTGCCACATGGACAGGGGATTTCTATGGCTACACCTTC. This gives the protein CATWTGDFYGYTF.

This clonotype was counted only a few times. CDR3 sequence: CASSRKGSSGGYTF. CDR3 DNA: TGTGCCAGCAGCCGAAAGGGCAGCTCTGGGGGCTACACCTTC. The rearrangement joins TRBV28 to TRBJ1-2; D unclear. V lost 6 bases and J lost 8, with 19 bases in between. The germline gives CDR1 MDHEN, CDR2 SYDVKM. The CDR3 is 14 amino acids.

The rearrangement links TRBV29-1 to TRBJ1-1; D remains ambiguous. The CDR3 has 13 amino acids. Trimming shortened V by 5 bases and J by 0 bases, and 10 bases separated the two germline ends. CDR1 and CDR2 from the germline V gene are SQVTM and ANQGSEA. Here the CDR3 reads CSVSSALNTEAFF. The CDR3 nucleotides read TGCAGCGTTAGTAGTGCGTTGAACACTGAAGCTTTCTTT.

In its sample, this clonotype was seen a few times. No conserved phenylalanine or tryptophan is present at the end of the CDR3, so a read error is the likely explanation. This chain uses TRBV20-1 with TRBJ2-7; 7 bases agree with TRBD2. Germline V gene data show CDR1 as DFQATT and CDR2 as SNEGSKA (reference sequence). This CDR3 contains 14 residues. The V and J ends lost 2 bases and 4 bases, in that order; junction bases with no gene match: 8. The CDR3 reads CSARPGGLIYEQYL. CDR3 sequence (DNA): TGCAGTGCTAGACCCGGGGGACTAATATACGAGCAGTACCTC.

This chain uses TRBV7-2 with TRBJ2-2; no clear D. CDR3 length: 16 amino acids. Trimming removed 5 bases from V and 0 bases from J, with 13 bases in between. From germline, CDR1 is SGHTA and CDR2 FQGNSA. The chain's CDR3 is CASSGQSITNTGELFF. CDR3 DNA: TGTGCCAGCAGCGGCCAATCAATTACGAACACCGGGGAGCTGTTTTTT.

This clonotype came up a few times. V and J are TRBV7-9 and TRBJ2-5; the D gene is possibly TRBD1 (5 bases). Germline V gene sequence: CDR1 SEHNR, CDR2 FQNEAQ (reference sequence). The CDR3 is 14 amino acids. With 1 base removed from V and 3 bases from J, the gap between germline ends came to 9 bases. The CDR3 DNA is TGTGCCAGCAGCTTAGGAAAGGGGAAAGAGACCCAGTACTTC. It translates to CASSLGKGKETQYF.

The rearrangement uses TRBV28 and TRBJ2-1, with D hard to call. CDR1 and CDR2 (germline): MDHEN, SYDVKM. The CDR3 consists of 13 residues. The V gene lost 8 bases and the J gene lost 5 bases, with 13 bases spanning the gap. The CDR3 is CASRDWDHNEQFF. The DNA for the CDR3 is TGTGCCAGCCGAGATTGGGATCACAATGAGCAGTTCTTC. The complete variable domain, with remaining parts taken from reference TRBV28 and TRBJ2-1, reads DVKVTQSSRYLVKRTGEKVFLECVQDMDHENMFWYRQDPGLGLRLIYFSYDVKMKEKGDIPEGYSVSREKKERFSLILESASTNQTSMYLCASRDWDHNEQFFGPGTRLTVL.

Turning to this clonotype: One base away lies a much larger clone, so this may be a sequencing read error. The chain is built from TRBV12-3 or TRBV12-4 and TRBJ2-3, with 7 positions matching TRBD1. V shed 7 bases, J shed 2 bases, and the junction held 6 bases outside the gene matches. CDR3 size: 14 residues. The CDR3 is CASNYDRATDTQYF. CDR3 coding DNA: TGTGCCAGCAACTATGACAGGGCCACAGATACGCAGTATTTT.

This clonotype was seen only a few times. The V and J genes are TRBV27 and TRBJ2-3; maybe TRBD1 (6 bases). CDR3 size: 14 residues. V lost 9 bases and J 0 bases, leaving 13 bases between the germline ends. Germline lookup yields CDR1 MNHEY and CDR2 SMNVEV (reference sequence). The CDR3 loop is CASASGHSTDTQYF. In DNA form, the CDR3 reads TGTGCCAGTGCCTCGGGACACAGCACAGATACGCAGTATTTT.